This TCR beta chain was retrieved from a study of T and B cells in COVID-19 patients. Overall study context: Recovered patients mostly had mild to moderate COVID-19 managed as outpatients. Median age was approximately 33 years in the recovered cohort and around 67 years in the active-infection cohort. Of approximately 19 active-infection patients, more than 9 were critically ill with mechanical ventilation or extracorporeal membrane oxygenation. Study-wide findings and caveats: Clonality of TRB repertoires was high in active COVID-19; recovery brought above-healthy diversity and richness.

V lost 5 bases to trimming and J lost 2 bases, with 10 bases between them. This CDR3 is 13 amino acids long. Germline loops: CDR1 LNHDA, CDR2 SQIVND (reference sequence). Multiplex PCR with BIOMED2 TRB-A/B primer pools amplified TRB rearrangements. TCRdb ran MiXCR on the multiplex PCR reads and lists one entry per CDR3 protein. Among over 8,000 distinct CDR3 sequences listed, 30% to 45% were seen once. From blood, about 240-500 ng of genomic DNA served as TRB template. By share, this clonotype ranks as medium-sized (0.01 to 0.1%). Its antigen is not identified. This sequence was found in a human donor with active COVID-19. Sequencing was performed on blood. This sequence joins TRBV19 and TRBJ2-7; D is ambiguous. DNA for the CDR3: TGTGCCAGTAGTTACGGCTCCCCCTACGAGCAGTACTTC. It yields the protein CASSYGSPYEQYF. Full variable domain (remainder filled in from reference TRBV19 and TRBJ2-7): DGGITQSPKYLFRKEGQNVTLSCEQNLNHDAMYWYRQDPGQGLRLIYYSQIVNDFQKGDIAEGYSVSREKKESFPLTVTSAQKNPTAFYLCASSYGSPYEQYFGPGTRLTVT.